Below, one T cell receptor (beta chain) is given with its context. What it binds is unknown. The sample is drawn from a study of T cell responses to AZD1222 COVID-19 vaccine. Trimming left V 6 bases short and J 0 bases short, with 9 bases between. The CDR3 has 14 amino acids. CDR1 is WSHSY, CDR2 SAAADI, per germline. Study outcomes and limitations: Repertoires were sampled only after the peak T cell response. A mostly white British donor set with more females was recruited, and clonal diversity was possibly underestimated. Baseline serology detected seropositivity in only six or seven AZD1222 recipients. Spike was spanned by vaccine-associated CD4 TCRs, which were dominant at 160-218 and 743-854.

TCRdb keeps only in-frame clones here, not all; method: immunoSEQ multiplex PCR. The sample lists some 130,000 clones; about 88% were seen once. This sample comprised peripheral blood, obtained on day 0 of MenACWY control vaccination. The chain employs TRBV10-2 and TRBJ2-1; D is undetermined. The TCR comes from an adult in good health. The CDR3 sequence: CASRDGSSYNEQFF. The CDR3 DNA sequence: TGCGCCAGCAGAGACGGAAGCTCCTACAATGAGCAGTTCTTC.